This T cell receptor (beta chain) was documented in a study of shared clonotypes between healthy human individuals. Regarding the study as a whole: Relative to their counterparts shared across all four donors, non-shared clonotypes exhibited diminished generation probabilities. Shared across several donors were around 5% of the naive CD4 clonotypes.

Comments on this clone: Its antigen is currently unknown.

Once extracted for a subset, genomic DNA was divided evenly among several immunoSEQ plates. Sorted-subset replicate PCRs used approximately 200 ng of genomic DNA. This amount corresponded to 30,000 to 35,000 T cell genomes. The protocol was immunoSEQ multiplex PCR, while the TCRdb copy is restricted to in-frame clones and leaves out a portion. The sample includes roughly 1.4 million clones, roughly 98.5% of them seen just once. This CDR3 has 13 amino acids. Trimming pared 8 bases from V and 1 base from J, leaving 11 bases between. Per the germline V gene, CDR1 is MDHEN and CDR2 is SYDVKM. Material for sequencing was naive CD4+ T cells sorted from blood. Sample subset: CD45RA+ positively selected. The rearrangement joins TRBV28 to TRBJ2-5, with a weak D call TRBD1 (6 bases). This TCR was recovered from a man aged 25 to 40 in good health. CDR3 nucleotides: TGTGCCAGCTCAAGGACAGTCCAAGAGACCCAGTACTTC. Amino acid sequence: CASSRTVQETQYF.